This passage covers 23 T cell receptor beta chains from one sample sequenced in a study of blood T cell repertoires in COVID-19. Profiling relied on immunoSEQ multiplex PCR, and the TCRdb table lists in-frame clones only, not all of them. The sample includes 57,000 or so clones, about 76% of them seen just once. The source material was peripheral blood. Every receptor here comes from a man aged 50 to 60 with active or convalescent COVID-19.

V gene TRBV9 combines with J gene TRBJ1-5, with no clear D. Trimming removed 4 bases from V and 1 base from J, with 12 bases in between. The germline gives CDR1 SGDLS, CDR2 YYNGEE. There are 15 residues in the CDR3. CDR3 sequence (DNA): TGTGCCAGCAGCCAGGCGGGAGGGAGCAATCAGCCCCAGCATTTT. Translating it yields CASSQAGGSNQPQHF.

The CDR3 DNA is TGTGCCAGCAGCCTCGAGGGGACAGGGTTCCACGAGCAGTACTTC. Its protein is CASSLEGTGFHEQYF. The chain recombines TRBV5-4 with TRBJ2-7, with 9 bases matching TRBD1. The CDR3 loop spans 15 amino acids. J lost 5 bases, V lost 4 bases, and 10 bases had no gene match. CDR1 and CDR2 (germline): SGHNT, YYREEE (reference sequence).

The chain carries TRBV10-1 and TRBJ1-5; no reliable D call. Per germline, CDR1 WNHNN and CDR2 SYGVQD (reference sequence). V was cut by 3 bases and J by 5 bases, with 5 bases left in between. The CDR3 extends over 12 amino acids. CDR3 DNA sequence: TGCGCCAGCAGTGACGGGGATCAGCCCCAGCATTTT. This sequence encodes CASSDGDQPQHF.

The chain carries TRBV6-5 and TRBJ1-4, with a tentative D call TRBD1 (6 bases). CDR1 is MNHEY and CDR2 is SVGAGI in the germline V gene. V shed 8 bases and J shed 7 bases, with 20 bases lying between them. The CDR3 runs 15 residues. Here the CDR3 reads CASSLQGRWGEKLFF. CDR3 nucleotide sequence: TGTGCCAGCTCTCTACAGGGCCGATGGGGTGAAAAACTGTTTTTT.

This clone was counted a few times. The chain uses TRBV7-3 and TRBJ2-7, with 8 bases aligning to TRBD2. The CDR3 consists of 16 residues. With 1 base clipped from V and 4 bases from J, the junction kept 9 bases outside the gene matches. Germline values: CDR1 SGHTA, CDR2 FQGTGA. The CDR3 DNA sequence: TGTGCCAGCAGCTTAAATCCGACTAGCGCGCTGTACGAGCAGTACTTC. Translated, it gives CASSLNPTSALYEQYF.

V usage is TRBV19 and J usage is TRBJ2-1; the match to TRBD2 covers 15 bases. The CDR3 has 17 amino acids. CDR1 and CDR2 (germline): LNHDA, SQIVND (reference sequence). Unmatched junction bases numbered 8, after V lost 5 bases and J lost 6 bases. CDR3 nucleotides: TGTGCCAGTAGTCGGACTAGCGGGGGGGCCCGGTCCAATGAGCAGTTCTTC. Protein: CASSRTSGGARSNEQFF.

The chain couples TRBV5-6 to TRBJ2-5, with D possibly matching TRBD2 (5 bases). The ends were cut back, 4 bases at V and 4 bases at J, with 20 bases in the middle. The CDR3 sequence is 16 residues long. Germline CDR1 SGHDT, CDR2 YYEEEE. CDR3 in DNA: TGTGCCAGCAGCCATACCGGGAAGAAAAAAGGAGAGACCCAGTACTTC. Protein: CASSHTGKKKGETQYF.

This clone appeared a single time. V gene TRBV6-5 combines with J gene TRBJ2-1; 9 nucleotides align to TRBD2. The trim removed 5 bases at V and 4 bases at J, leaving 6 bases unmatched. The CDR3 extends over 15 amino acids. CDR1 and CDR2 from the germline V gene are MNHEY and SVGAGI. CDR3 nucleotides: TGTGCCAGCAGTACCGCGGGGGGGGTTTACAATGAGCAGTTCTTC. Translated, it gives CASSTAGGVYNEQFF.

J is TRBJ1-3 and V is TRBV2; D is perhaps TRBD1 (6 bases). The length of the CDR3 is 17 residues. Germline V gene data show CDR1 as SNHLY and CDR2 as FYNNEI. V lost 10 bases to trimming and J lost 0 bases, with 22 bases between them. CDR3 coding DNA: TGTGCCACCTACGGCCTCGCGACAGGAGTCTCTGGAAACACCATATATTTT. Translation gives CATYGLATGVSGNTIYF. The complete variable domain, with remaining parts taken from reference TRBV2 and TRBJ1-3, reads EPEVTQTPSHQVTQMGQEVILRCVPISNHLYFYWYRQILGQKVEFLVSFYNNEISEKSEIFDDQFSVERPDGSNFTLKIRSTKLEDSAMYFCATYGLATGVSGNTIYFGEGSWLTVV.

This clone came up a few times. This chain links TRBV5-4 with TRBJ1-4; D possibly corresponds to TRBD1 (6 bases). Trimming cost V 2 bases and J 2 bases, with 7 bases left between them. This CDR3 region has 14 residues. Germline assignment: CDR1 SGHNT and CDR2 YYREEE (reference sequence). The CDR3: CASSFQGTNEKLFF. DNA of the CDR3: TGTGCCAGCAGCTTTCAGGGGACTAATGAAAAACTGTTTTTT.

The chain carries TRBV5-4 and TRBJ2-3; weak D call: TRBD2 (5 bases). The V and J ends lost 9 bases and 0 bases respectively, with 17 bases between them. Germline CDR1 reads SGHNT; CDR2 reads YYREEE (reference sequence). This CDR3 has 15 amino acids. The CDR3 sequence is CATPGEGSSTDTQYF. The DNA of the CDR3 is TGTGCCACCCCGGGTGAGGGTTCTAGCACAGATACGCAGTATTTT.

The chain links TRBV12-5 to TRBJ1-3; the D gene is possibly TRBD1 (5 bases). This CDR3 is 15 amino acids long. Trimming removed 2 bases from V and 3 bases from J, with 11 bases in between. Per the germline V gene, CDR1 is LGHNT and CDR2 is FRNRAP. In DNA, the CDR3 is TGTGCTAGTGGTTTGAGGCAGGGACTTGGAAACACCATATATTTT. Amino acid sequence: CASGLRQGLGNTIYF.

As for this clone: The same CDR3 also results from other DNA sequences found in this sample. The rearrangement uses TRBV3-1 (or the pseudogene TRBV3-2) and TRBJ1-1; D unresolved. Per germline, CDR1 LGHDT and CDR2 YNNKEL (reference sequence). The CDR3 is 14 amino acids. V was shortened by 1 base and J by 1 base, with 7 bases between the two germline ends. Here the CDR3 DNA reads TGTGCCAGCAGCCAAGGGCCGGGGAACACTGAAGCTTTCTTT. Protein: CASSQGPGNTEAFF.

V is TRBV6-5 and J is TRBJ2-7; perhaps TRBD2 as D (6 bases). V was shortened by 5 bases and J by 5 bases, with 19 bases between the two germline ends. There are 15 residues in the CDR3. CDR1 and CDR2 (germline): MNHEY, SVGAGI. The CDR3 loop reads CASSRGPTTGDEQYF. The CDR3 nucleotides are TGTGCCAGCAGTCGTGGACCGACCACGGGGGACGAGCAGTACTTC.

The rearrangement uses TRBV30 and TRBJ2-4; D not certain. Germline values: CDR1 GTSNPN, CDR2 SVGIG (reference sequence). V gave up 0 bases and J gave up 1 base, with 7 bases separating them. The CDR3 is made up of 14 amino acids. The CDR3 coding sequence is TGTGCCTGGAGTGTAGAAGAGGCCAAAAACATTCAGTACTTC. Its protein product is CAWSVEEAKNIQYF. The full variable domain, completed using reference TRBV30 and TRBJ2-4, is SQTIHQWPATLVQPVGSPLSLECTVEGTSNPNLYWYRQAAGRGLQLLFYSVGIGQISSEVPQNLSASRPQDRQFILSSKKLLLSDSGFYLCAWSVEEAKNIQYFGAGTRLSVL.

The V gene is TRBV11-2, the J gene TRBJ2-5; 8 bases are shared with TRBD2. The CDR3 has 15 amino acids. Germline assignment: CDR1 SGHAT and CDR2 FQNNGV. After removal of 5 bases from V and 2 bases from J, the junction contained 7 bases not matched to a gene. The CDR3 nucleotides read TGTGCCAGCAGCAAAAGACTAGCGTATCAAGAGACCCAGTACTTC. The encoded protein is CASSKRLAYQETQYF.

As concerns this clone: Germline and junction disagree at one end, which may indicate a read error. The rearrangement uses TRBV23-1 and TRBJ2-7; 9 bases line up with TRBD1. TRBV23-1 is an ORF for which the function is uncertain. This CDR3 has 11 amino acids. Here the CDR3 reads CQGQGTDEQYF. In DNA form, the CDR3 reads TGTCAGGGACAGGGTACCGACGAGCAGTACTTC.

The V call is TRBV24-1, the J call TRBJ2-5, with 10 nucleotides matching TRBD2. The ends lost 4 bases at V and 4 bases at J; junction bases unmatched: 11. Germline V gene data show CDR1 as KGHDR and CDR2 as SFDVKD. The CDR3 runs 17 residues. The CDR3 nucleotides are TGTGCCACCAGTGACATCCGTAGCGGGGGGACGGGAGAGACCCAGTACTTC. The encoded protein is CATSDIRSGGTGETQYF.

The CDR3 region has the DNA TGTGCCAGCAGCTCCTCCGGACTAGCGGGAGCCGGGGAGCTGTTTTTT. It translates to CASSSSGLAGAGELFF. This chain links TRBV5-5 with TRBJ2-2; 13 bases fit TRBD2. CDR3 length: 16 amino acids. V lost 3 bases to trimming and J lost 6 bases; unmatched junction nucleotides: 5. The germline CDR1 and CDR2 sequences are SGHKS and YYEKEE (reference sequence).

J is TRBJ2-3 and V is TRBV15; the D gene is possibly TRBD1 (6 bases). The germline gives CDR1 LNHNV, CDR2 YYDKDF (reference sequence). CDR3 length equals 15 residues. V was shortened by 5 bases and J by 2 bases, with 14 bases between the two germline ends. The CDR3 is CATSSGDEDTDTQYF. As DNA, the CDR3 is TGTGCCACCAGCTCAGGGGACGAGGACACAGATACGCAGTATTTT. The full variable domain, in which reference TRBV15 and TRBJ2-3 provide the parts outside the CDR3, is DAMVIQNPRYQVTQFGKPVTLSCSQTLNHNVMYWYQQKSSQAPKLLFHYYDKDFNNEADTPDNFQSRRPNTSFCFLDIRSPGLGDTAMYLCATSSGDEDTDTQYFGPGTRLTVL.

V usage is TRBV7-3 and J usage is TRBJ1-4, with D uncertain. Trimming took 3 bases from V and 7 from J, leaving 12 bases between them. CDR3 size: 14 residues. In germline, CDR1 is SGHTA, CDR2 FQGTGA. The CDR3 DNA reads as TGTGCCAGCAGCTTCTCCGGAGGAGGTGAAAAACTGTTTTTT. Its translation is CASSFSGGGEKLFF.

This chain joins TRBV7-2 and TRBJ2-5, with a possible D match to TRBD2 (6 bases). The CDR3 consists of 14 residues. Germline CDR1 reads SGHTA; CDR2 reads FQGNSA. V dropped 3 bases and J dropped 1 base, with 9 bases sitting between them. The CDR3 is CASSLELAQETQYF. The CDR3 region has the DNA TGTGCCAGCAGCTTGGAACTAGCCCAAGAGACCCAGTACTTC.

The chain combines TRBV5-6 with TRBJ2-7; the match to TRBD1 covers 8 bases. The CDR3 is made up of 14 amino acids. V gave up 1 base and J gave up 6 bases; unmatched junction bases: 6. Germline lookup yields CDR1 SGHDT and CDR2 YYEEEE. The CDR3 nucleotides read TGTGCCAGCAGCTTGTGGGACAGGTGGGGCGAGCAGTACTTC. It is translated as CASSLWDRWGEQYF.